This TCR beta chain came from a study of chemoradiotherapy in HPV16-positive cancers. Study context: Functional T-cell assays on a couple of HPV16-positive patients' cells defined candidate HPV-specific clones and common TCR motifs.

Points from the study as a whole: Non-HPV-specific T cells did not expand in tumors during treatment, whereas candidate HPV-specific clones and E7-related motifs did. Only a couple of HPV16-positive patients supplied the functional HPV-specificity definition.

As to this clone: Antigen unknown.

CDR1 is SEHNR and CDR2 is FQNEAQ in the germline V gene (reference sequence). The CDR3 covers 14 residues. The ends lost 4 bases at V and 3 bases at J; junction bases unmatched: 3. Only in-frame clones appear in the TCRdb table, and some are missing; sequencing was by immunoSEQ multiplex PCR. The table records tens of thousands of clones, more than 90% of them present only once. The chain is built from TRBV7-9 and TRBJ1-5; 7 nucleotides line up with TRBD1. Sequencing used blood, obtained from a patient who underwent chemoradiotherapy. The receptor was isolated from a human donor with HPV-associated anogenital cancer. As DNA, the CDR3 is TGTGCCAGCAGCTCGACAGGGTCCAATCAGCCCCAGCATTTT. The encoded protein is CASSSTGSNQPQHF.